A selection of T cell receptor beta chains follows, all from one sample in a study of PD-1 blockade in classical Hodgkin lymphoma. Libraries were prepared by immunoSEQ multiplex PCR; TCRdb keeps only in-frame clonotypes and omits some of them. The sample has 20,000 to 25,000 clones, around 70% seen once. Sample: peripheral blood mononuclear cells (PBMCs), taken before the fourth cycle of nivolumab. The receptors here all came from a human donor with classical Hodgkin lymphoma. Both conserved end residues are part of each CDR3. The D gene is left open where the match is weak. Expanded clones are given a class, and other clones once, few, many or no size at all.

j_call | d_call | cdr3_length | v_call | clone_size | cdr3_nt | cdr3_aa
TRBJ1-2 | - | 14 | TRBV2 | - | TGTGCCAGCAGTGAAGATGGGCGGTACTATGGCTACACCTTC | CASSEDGRYYGYTF
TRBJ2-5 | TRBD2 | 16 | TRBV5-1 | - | TGCGCCAGCAGCCCGGGGATGTTAGCGGGTAGAGAGACCCAGTACTTC | CASSPGMLAGRETQYF
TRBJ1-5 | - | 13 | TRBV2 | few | TGTGCCAGCAGTAGGTTGGGCAATCAGCCCCAGCATTTT | CASSRLGNQPQHF
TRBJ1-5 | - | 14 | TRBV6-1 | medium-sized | TGTGCCAGCAGTGAAGAGGCAGCACCTCAGCCCCAGCATTTT | CASSEEAAPQPQHF
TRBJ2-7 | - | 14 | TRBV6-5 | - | TGTGCCAGCAGGCCCATCTCGTCCTTCTACGAGCAGTACTTC | CASRPISSFYEQYF
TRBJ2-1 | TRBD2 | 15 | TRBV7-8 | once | TGTGCCAGCAGCTTCGGGACTAGCGACTACAATGAGCAGTTCTTC | CASSFGTSDYNEQFF
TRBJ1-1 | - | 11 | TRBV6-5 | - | TGTGCCAGCAGTTACCTCCTTGAAGCTTTCTTT | CASSYLLEAFF
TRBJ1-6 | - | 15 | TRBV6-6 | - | TGTGCCAGCAGTTACTCATCAGGGGTCGATTCACCCCTCCACTTT | CASSYSSGVDSPLHF
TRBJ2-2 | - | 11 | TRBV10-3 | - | TGTGCCATCAGTGACTCCGGGGAGCTGTTTTTT | CAISDSGELFF
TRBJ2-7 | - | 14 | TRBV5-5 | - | TGTGCCAGCAGCTTGAAAGTAGCCCGATACGAGCAGTACTTC | CASSLKVARYEQYF
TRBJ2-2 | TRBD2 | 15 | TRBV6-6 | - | TGTGCCAGCAGCCGGACTAGCGGGACAACCGGGGAGCTGTTTTTT | CASSRTSGTTGELFF
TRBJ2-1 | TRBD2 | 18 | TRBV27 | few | TGTGCCAGCAGCCCACTTGTTATGCGGGGGAGCTCCTACAATGAGCAGTTCTTC | CASSPLVMRGSSYNEQFF
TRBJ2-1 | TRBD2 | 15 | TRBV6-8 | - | TGTGCCGTACATAGCGGGGGGGCGGCCAACAATGAGCAGTTCTTC | CAVHSGGAANNEQFF
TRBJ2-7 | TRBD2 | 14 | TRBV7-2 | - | TGTGCCAGCAGCTCGAGCGGGGTCCTCTACGAGCAGTACTTC | CASSSSGVLYEQYF
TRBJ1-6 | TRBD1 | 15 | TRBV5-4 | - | TGTGCCAGCAGCTTGAGCGACAGGGTAAATTCACCCCTCCACTTT | CASSLSDRVNSPLHF
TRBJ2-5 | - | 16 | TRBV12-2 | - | TGTGCAAGTCGCTTAGCGCTAACTAGTATAGTGGAGACCCAGTACTTC | CASRLALTSIVETQYF
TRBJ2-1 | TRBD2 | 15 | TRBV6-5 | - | TGTGCCAGCAGCGTCGGGGCGGGAGCGGGGAATGAGCAGTTCTTC | CASSVGAGAGNEQFF
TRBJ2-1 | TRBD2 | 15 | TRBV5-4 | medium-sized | TGTGCCAGCAGGCAAGAGCGGGACTCCTACAATGAGCAGTTCTTC | CASRQERDSYNEQFF
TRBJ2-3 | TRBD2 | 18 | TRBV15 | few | TGTGCCACCAGCAGAGGTCCAAGTCGTAGCGGGAGGGCAGATACGCAGTATTTT | CATSRGPSRSGRADTQYF
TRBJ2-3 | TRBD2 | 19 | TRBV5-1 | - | TGCGCCAGCAGCTTCTGGTTCCGGTCGGCGGGAGATAGATCAGATACGCAGTATTTT | CASSFWFRSAGDRSDTQYF
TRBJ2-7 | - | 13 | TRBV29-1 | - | TGCAGCGTTGTCACAGGGTCGGCGTACGAGCAGTACTTC | CSVVTGSAYEQYF
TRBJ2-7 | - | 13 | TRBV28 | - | TGTGCCAGCCGGACTGGTCGGGCCTACGAGCAGTACTTC | CASRTGRAYEQYF
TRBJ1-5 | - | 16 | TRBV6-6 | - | TGTGCCAGCAGTTACTCATGGGGGGCCCGGTTTATGACCCAGCATTTT | CASSYSWGARFMTQHF
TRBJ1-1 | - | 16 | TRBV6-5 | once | TGTGCCAGCAGTTACTCAGGCCGGTGGGCGAACACTGAAGCTTTCTTT | CASSYSGRWANTEAFF
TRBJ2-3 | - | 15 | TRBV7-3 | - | TGTGCCAGCAGCTTACTTGGCCTGGGCACAGATACGCAGTATTTT | CASSLLGLGTDTQYF
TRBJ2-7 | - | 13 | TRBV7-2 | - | TGTGCCAGCAGCCCTCAGGGGGGCTACGAGCAGTACTTC | CASSPQGGYEQYF
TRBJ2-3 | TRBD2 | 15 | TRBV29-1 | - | TGCAGCGCTCGGGCTAGCGGGCCCCACACAGATACGCAGTATTTT | CSARASGPHTDTQYF
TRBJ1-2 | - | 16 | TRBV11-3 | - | TGTGCCAGCAGCTCACGAGCAGGATCCCTCGGCTATGGCTACACCTTC | CASSSRAGSLGYGYTF
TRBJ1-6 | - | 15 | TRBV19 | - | TGTGCCAGTAGTATGTGGATGGTCAGGGGTTCACCCCTCCACTTT | CASSMWMVRGSPLHF
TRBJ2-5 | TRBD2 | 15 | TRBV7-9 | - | TGTGCCAGCAGCTTCAGATTAGCGGGAGTTGAGACCCAGTACTTC | CASSFRLAGVETQYF
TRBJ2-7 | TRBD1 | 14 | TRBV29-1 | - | TGCAGCGTTGGGCCCGACAGGGGTAGGGCCGAGCAGTACTTC | CSVGPDRGRAEQYF
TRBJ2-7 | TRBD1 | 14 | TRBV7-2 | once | TGTGCCAGCAGCTTAAGCCGGGGACAGTACGAGCAGTACTTC | CASSLSRGQYEQYF
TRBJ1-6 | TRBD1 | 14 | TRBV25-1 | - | TGTGCCAGCTCCGGGGACAGCTACAATTCACCCCTCCACTTT | CASSGDSYNSPLHF
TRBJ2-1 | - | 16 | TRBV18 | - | TGTGCCAGCTCACCTCGGGAGGGGGCAAGAAGGAGTAGGCAGTTCTTC | CASSPREGARRSRQFF
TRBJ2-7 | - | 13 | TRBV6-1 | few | TGTGCCAGCAGTGAATCCCCCCTCAACGAGCAGTACTTC | CASSESPLNEQYF
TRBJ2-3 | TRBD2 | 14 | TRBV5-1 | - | TGCGCCAGCAGCTTGGGACGGGAGGGAGATACGCAGTATTTT | CASSLGREGDTQYF
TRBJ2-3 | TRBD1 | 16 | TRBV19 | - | TGTGCCAGTAGTATTAGGACAGGGGACGGCACAGATACGCAGTATTTT | CASSIRTGDGTDTQYF
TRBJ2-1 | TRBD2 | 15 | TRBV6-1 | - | TGTGCCAGCAGTGCCCGCTGGACTAGCGTGTCTGAGCAGTTCTTC | CASSARWTSVSEQFF
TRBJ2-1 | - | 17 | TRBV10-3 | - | TGTGCCATCAGTGAGTCGTCTCGGGAGAGCTCCTACAATGAGCAGTTCTTC | CAISESSRESSYNEQFF
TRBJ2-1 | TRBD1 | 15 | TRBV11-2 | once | TGTGCCAGCAGCTCACCGACAGGGACCTACAATGAGCAGTTCTTC | CASSSPTGTYNEQFF
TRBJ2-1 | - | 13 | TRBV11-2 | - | TGTGCCAGCAGCATCACAGGGTTACATGAGCAGTTCTTC | CASSITGLHEQFF
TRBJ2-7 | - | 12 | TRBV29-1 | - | TGCAGCGTAACGGACGGGTCCTACGAGCAGTACTTC | CSVTDGSYEQYF
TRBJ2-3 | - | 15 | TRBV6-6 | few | TGTGCCAGCAGTCCAGACAGCCCGTTCACAGATACGCAGTATTTT | CASSPDSPFTDTQYF
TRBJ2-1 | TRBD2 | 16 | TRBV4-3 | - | TGCGCCAGCAGCCAAGAAGCGGGAGGCTCCTACAATGAGCAGTTCTTC | CASSQEAGGSYNEQFF
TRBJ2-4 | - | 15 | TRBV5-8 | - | TGTGCCAGCAGCTTCTTTACCCTAGCCAAAAACATTCAGTACTTC | CASSFFTLAKNIQYF
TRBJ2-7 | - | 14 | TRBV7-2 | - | TGTGCCAGCAGCTCAAACCAGGGAGGTTACGAGCAGTACTTC | CASSSNQGGYEQYF
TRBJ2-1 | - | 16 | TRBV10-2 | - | TGCGCCAGCATACCCCCTTCACAGGGTGGTAGGAATGAGCAGTTCTTC | CASIPPSQGGRNEQFF